This T cell receptor (beta chain) was found in a study of blood T cell repertoires in COVID-19. Overall study: T cells, B-cell-depleted T cells, or PBMCs supplied cDNA or gDNA.

The CDR3 has 14 residues. Germline CDR1 reads MRHNA; CDR2 reads SNTAGT. Losses at the gene ends were 2 bases for V and 6 bases for J; bases not matched to a gene: 1. Source study methods: Cell counts per sample came from amplifying reference gene primers. TCRdb's copy holds only in-frame clones and misses some; the assay was immunoSEQ multiplex PCR. The V and J calls and clone size are taken from that table; D and trimming were inferred from the DNA. The table shows about 74,000 clones, with approximately 86% occurring only once. The V call is TRBV6-4, the J call TRBJ1-6; 7 bases are shared with TRBD1. Material: peripheral blood. This TCR came from an elderly woman with active or convalescent COVID-19. The CDR3 loop reads CASSDRGPNSPLHF. The CDR3 DNA is TGTGCCAGCAGTGACAGGGGGCCTAATTCACCCCTCCACTTT.